One sample yielded the 16 T cell receptor beta chains listed below, sequenced in a study of early T cells in non-severe SARS-CoV-2 infection. MiXCR, applied by TCRdb to the 5' RACE reads, yields one record per CDR3 protein. Counted here are some 40,000 distinct CDR3 sequences, 9.5% to 15% occurring once; the ten biggest clones make up roughly a sixth. Sequencing used whole blood. The receptor source for this set is an adult who was a healthcare worker with PCR-confirmed SARS-CoV-2 infection or an uninfected control (not recorded which).

This clonotype turned up a few times. V and J are TRBV7-2 and TRBJ2-3; D gene ambiguous. V was trimmed by 3 bases and J by 5 bases, leaving 6 bases between them. The CDR3 is made up of 12 amino acids. Germline V gene lookup returns CDR1 SGHTA and CDR2 FQGNSA. CDR3 region: CASSFALDTQYF. The CDR3 coding sequence is TGTGCCAGCAGCTTCGCGTTAGATACGCAGTATTTT. Supplemented by reference TRBV7-2 and TRBJ2-3, the full variable domain reads GAGVSQSPSNKVTEKGKDVELRCDPISGHTALYWYRQSLGQGLEFLIYFQGNSAPDKSGLPSDRFSAERTGGSVSTLTIQRTQQEDSAVYLCASSFALDTQYFGPGTRLTVL.

This rearrangement joins TRBV7-2 to TRBJ1-5; TRBD1 agrees at 7 bases. After removal of 6 bases from V and 3 bases from J, the junction contained 5 bases not matched to a gene. The V gene's germline CDR1 is SGHTA and CDR2 FQGNSA. This CDR3 spans 14 amino acids. As DNA, the CDR3 is TGTGCCAGCAGGCGGGACAGCTACAATCAGCCCCAGCATTTT. Amino acid sequence: CASRRDSYNQPQHF.

This clonotype was seen only a few times. The chain has TRBV2 and TRBJ2-3; D unclear. Germline V lookup: CDR1 SNHLY, CDR2 FYNNEI. The ends were cut back, 3 bases at V and 5 bases at J, with 3 bases in the middle. This CDR3 spans 11 amino acids. In DNA form, the CDR3 reads TGTGCCAGCAGTGAGGAAGATACGCAGTATTTT. Protein product: CASSEEDTQYF.

This clonotype was counted many times. The chain recombines TRBV19 with TRBJ2-7, with D possibly matching TRBD2 (6 bases). Germline-derived CDR1 and CDR2 are LNHDA and SQIVND (reference sequence). The CDR3 totals 14 residues. The V end lost 3 bases, the J end lost 3 bases, and 12 bases lay between the germline ends. CDR3 sequence reads: CASSMEGRDYEQYF. The CDR3 bases are TGTGCCAGTAGTATGGAGGGACGAGACTACGAGCAGTACTTC. Full variable domain (remainder filled in from reference TRBV19 and TRBJ2-7): DGGITQSPKYLFRKEGQNVTLSCEQNLNHDAMYWYRQDPGQGLRLIYYSQIVNDFQKGDIAEGYSVSREKKESFPLTVTSAQKNPTAFYLCASSMEGRDYEQYFGPGTRLTVT.

This clonotype has only a few counts. This chain connects TRBV12-3 or TRBV12-4 to TRBJ2-1; 7 bases map to TRBD2. J gave up 7 bases and V 3 bases, and 9 bases lay outside the gene matches. The CDR3 sequence is 15 residues long. The chain's CDR3 is CASSLTGGVRNEQFF. CDR3 nucleotide sequence: TGTGCCAGCAGTTTGACGGGGGGAGTTAGGAATGAGCAGTTCTTC.

The table lists this clonotype with many counts. The chain joins TRBV7-9 to TRBJ2-5; D perhaps matches TRBD2 (5 bases). The CDR3 is 12 residues long. The V end was cut by 7 bases, the J end by 5 bases, with 11 bases between. CDR1 is SEHNR, CDR2 FQNEAQ, per germline (reference sequence). The CDR3 DNA is TGTGCCAGCACCGCGGAGGAGGAGACCCAGTACTTC. It translates to CASTAEEETQYF.

This clonotype showed up many times. The chain joins TRBV11-2 to TRBJ2-7, with 7 bases that match TRBD2. The length of the CDR3 is 13 residues. In germline, CDR1 is SGHAT, CDR2 FQNNGV. Unmatched junction bases numbered 4, after V lost 4 bases and J lost 4 bases. CDR3 residues: CASSSPGGYEQYF. The CDR3, as DNA: TGTGCCAGCAGCTCGCCCGGGGGGTACGAGCAGTACTTC. The whole variable domain, filled in from reference TRBV11-2 and TRBJ2-7, reads EAGVAQSPRYKIIEKRQSVAFWCNPISGHATLYWYQQILGQGPKLLIQFQNNGVVDDSQLPKDRFSAERLKGVDSTLKIQPAKLEDSAVYLCASSSPGGYEQYFGPGTRLTVT.

This clonotype was seen at least ten times. V is TRBV27 and J is TRBJ2-3; D is undetermined. Germline V gene data show CDR1 as MNHEY and CDR2 as SMNVEV (reference sequence). CDR3 length equals 14 residues. V lost 8 bases and J 1 base, leaving 13 bases between the germline ends. The CDR3 sequence: CASRALGRTDTQYF. As DNA, the CDR3 is TGTGCCAGCCGCGCCTTGGGCCGCACAGATACGCAGTATTTT.

This clonotype was seen many times. The chain has TRBV6-5 and TRBJ2-5; unclear D gene. Germline V gene data show CDR1 as MNHEY and CDR2 as SVGAGI. CDR3 length equals 16 residues. Deletions cut 0 bases from V and 2 bases from J, with 13 bases between. The CDR3 spells CASSYSRSVRQETQYF. CDR3 bases: TGTGCCAGCAGTTACTCGAGATCCGTAAGGCAAGAGACCCAGTACTTC.

This clonotype was recorded a few times. The V gene is TRBV6-2 or TRBV6-3, the J gene TRBJ2-2; 8 nucleotides match TRBD1. The CDR3 covers 15 residues. J was trimmed by 7 bases and V by 6 bases; bases with no gene match: 10. Germline V gives CDR1 MNHEY, CDR2 SVGEGT. CDR3 nucleotides: TGTGCCAGCAGGGGACAGGCAACTTATTACGGGGAGCTGTTTTTT. It yields the protein CASRGQATYYGELFF.

This clonotype appeared a few times. The chain employs TRBV28 and TRBJ2-7, with 13 bases identical to TRBD2. CDR3 size: 15 residues. Germline V gives CDR1 MDHEN, CDR2 SYDVKM. V gave up 6 bases and J gave up 6 bases; unmatched junction bases: 8. CDR3: CASRPTSGRGSEQYF. The CDR3 DNA follows: TGTGCCAGCAGACCAACTAGCGGGAGGGGGAGCGAGCAGTACTTC.

V is TRBV6-2 or TRBV6-3 and J is TRBJ2-7; either TRBD1 or TRBD2 may fit D (5 bases each). The germline V gene encodes CDR1 MNHEY and CDR2 SVGEGT. This CDR3 is built from 15 residues. V was trimmed by 7 bases and J by 9 bases, leaving 25 bases between them. This CDR3 is CASTKIGTPDGWQYF. CDR3 bases: TGTGCCAGCACCAAGATCGGGACCCCCGACGGTTGGCAGTACTTC.

At least ten counts were recorded for this clonotype. The V call is TRBV10-3, the J call TRBJ2-2; possible D gene TRBD1, 6 bases. Trimming removed 9 bases at V and 4 bases at J, with 18 bases between. CDR1 and CDR2 (germline): ENHRY, SYGVKD. There are 15 residues in the CDR3. CDR3 sequence: CAIGQSEPPTGELFF. The CDR3 DNA sequence: TGTGCCATAGGACAGTCCGAACCCCCCACCGGGGAGCTGTTTTTT.

The chain is built from TRBV4-3 and TRBJ2-7; 8 bases fit TRBD2. Germline V gene data show CDR1 as LGHNA and CDR2 as YSLEER. The CDR3 extends over 13 amino acids. J gave up 3 bases and V 4 bases, and 2 bases lay outside the gene matches. The CDR3 spells CASSPGLVYEQYF. DNA for the CDR3: TGCGCCAGCAGCCCGGGACTAGTCTACGAGCAGTACTTC.

This clonotype was detected only a few times. The chain employs TRBV7-9 and TRBJ2-1; D uncertain. The CDR3 has 12 amino acids. Trimming cost V 5 bases and J 2 bases, with 4 bases left between them. Germline-derived CDR1 and CDR2 are SEHNR and FQNEAQ (reference sequence). For the CDR3, the DNA is TGTGCCAGCAGCGGGACCTACAATGAGCAGTTCTTC. Translation gives CASSGTYNEQFF.

By sample fraction, this clonotype is medium-sized. The chain joins TRBV6-6 to TRBJ1-2; D remains ambiguous. V dropped 4 bases and J dropped 4 bases, with 13 bases sitting between them. The V gene's germline CDR1 is MNHNY and CDR2 SVGAGI (reference sequence). This CDR3 contains 14 residues. The CDR3 region has the DNA TGTGCCAGCAGTTTAATCGATGGCTCCTATGGCTACACCTTC. Translating gives CASSLIDGSYGYTF.